This T cell receptor beta chain was captured by sequencing in a study of early T cells in non-severe SARS-CoV-2 infection. TCRdb re-called the 5' RACE reads with MiXCR, one entry per CDR3 protein. Here the sample spans around 27,000 distinct CDR3 sequences, about 3% being singletons. Germline-derived CDR1 and CDR2 are SEHNR and FQNEAQ (reference sequence). This CDR3 contains 18 residues. V trimming: 1 base; J trimming: 3 bases; junction bases outside the gene matches: 8. This clonotype was detected many times. The TCR was taken from an adult who was a healthcare worker with PCR-confirmed SARS-CoV-2 infection or an uninfected control (not recorded which). Input material: whole blood. The chain recombines TRBV7-9 with TRBJ2-1; 11 nucleotides agree with TRBD2. CDR3 DNA sequence: TGTGCCAGCAGCTTAGTCCCCCCCACTAGCGGGGGCTACAATGAGCAGTTCTTC. It translates to CASSLVPPTSGGYNEQFF.